The clone carrying this TCR beta chain has more than one count but fewer than ten. The antigen remains unidentified. TCRdb independently ran MiXCR on the 5' RACE reads; one entry per CDR3 protein. In the table there are 500,000 to 550,000 distinct CDR3 sequences, 20% to 25% of which are singletons. This sample is drawn from a study of identical twins. Findings and caveats of the study: Findings came from cross-sectional statistics, without long-term follow-up of donors.

The CDR3 is 15 amino acids. The germline CDR1 and CDR2 sequences are SGHTA and FQGNSA. With 1 base clipped from V and 0 bases from J, the junction kept 2 bases outside the gene matches. These data were also reused for a study on yellow fever vaccine responses in identical twins.

This chain joins TRBV7-2 and TRBJ2-5; 7 bases line up with TRBD1. Source material: CD4+ T cells sorted from blood. The source is a woman aged 18-35 years in good health. CDR3 region: CASSLGDRDQETQYF. CDR3 DNA: TGTGCCAGCAGCTTAGGAGACAGGGACCAAGAGACCCAGTACTTC.